The 25 T cell receptor beta chains listed next were all sequenced from one sample in a study of cytomegalovirus exposure and HLA in healthy donors. The PCR made use of 60 Vbeta and 13 Jbeta primers. The assay was immunoSEQ multiplex PCR, and TCRdb's table has in-frame clones only and misses some. The table shows about 130,000 clones, with more than 70% occurring only once. The source material was PBMCs. The receptor set was obtained from a man aged 25-45 years in good health and CMV-seronegative.

The chain recombines TRBV18 with TRBJ1-4; D call uncertain. From germline, CDR1 is KGHSH and CDR2 LQKENI. The CDR3 has 14 amino acids. Trimming cost V 8 bases and J 7 bases, with 17 bases left between them. In DNA form, the CDR3 reads TGTGCCAGCCAACGAGGCGTCGAGGGTGAAAAACTGTTTTTT. This codes for CASQRGVEGEKLFF.

This clone was detected only a few times. The rearrangement joins TRBV6-5 to TRBJ2-1; 10 bases match TRBD1. Germline CDR1 MNHEY, CDR2 SVGAGI. Trimming cost V 4 bases and J 8 bases; bases outside gene matches: 5. The CDR3 loop spans 14 amino acids. The CDR3 nucleotides read TGTGCCAGCAGTTTCCGGGACAGGGGAGATGAGCAGTTCTTC. This gives the protein CASSFRDRGDEQFF.

As for this clone: This CDR3 fails to terminate in the conserved phenylalanine or tryptophan, so it likely reflects a read error. The chain uses TRBV5-1 and TRBJ2-7, with a possible D match to TRBD2 (7 bases). Per germline, CDR1 SGHRS and CDR2 YFSETQ. This CDR3 has 15 residues. V was trimmed by 3 bases and J by 7 bases, leaving 20 bases between them. The CDR3 sequence: CASSSGLRGGAEQYL. The CDR3 nucleotides read TGCGCCAGCAGCTCGGGGCTTCGTGGGGGGGCAGAGCAGTACCTC.

The chain recombines TRBV18 with TRBJ1-2, with TRBD1 identical over 8 bases. Trimming removed 2 bases from V and 2 bases from J; junction bases left unmatched: 7. CDR1 is KGHSH, CDR2 LQKENI, per germline. The CDR3 is 16 residues long. This CDR3 is CASSPTRDRLNYGYTF. CDR3 coding DNA: TGTGCCAGCTCACCAACCCGGGACAGGCTAAACTATGGCTACACCTTC.

The rearrangement joins TRBV6-1 to TRBJ2-4; a possible D gene is TRBD1 (5 bases). Per germline, CDR1 MNHNS and CDR2 SASEGT. The V end was cut by 7 bases, the J end by 6 bases, with 19 bases between. The CDR3 consists of 15 residues. This CDR3 reads CASTAARATLNIQYF. Written as DNA, the CDR3 is TGTGCCAGCACTGCGGCCAGGGCGACCTTAAACATTCAGTACTTC.

The chain carries TRBV4-2 and TRBJ2-1; 9 bases match TRBD2. The germline CDR1 and CDR2 sequences are LGHNA and YNFKEQ. This CDR3 spans 18 amino acids. The V and J ends lost 4 bases and 3 bases, in that order; junction bases with no gene match: 13. The CDR3 reads CASSRTQGGSGSYNEQFF. Written as DNA, the CDR3 is TGTGCCAGCAGCCGGACCCAGGGGGGTAGCGGGAGCTACAATGAGCAGTTCTTC.

This clone was recorded a few times. The rearrangement links TRBV28 to TRBJ1-5, with 8 positions matching TRBD1. This CDR3 comprises 13 residues. The germline gives CDR1 MDHEN, CDR2 SYDVKM. The V gene end was trimmed by 6 bases and the J gene end by 7 bases; junction bases not matched to a gene: 5. The CDR3 spells CASSRQGWQPQHF. CDR3 nucleotide sequence: TGTGCCAGCAGCAGACAGGGGTGGCAGCCCCAGCATTTT.

This clone was counted between two and nine times. The genes are TRBV5-4 and TRBJ2-7, with D maybe TRBD1 (6 bases). Germline lookup yields CDR1 SGHNT and CDR2 YYREEE (reference sequence). V gave up 4 bases and J gave up 5 bases, with 13 bases separating them. This CDR3 spans 13 amino acids. The CDR3 coding sequence is TGTGCCAGCAGCCACCGTGGGGGCAACGAGCAGTACTTC. Translating gives CASSHRGGNEQYF.

V and J are TRBV7-9 and TRBJ2-7; D perhaps matches TRBD1 (6 bases). Germline values: CDR1 SEHNR, CDR2 FQNEAQ (reference sequence). V lost 3 bases to trimming and J lost 2 bases, with 14 bases between them. There are 15 residues in the CDR3. CDR3 sequence reads: CASSFLQGPPYEQYF. DNA for the CDR3: TGTGCCAGCAGCTTCTTGCAGGGGCCCCCCTACGAGCAGTACTTC.

The chain carries TRBV19 and TRBJ1-2; D ambiguous. The length of the CDR3 is 13 residues. Between the trimmed V and J ends, which lost 2 bases and 3 bases, there was a span of 7 bases. CDR1 is LNHDA, CDR2 SQIVND, per germline (reference sequence). Here the CDR3 reads CASSILQHYGYTF. The CDR3 DNA follows: TGTGCCAGTAGTATATTACAGCACTATGGCTACACCTTC.

The CDR3 DNA is TGTGCCACCCAGAGGTCGGGGGAGGATCAGCCCCAGCATTTT. It is translated as CATQRSGEDQPQHF. The chain uses TRBV2 and TRBJ1-5; D might be TRBD1 (5 bases). The germline V gene encodes CDR1 SNHLY and CDR2 FYNNEI. This CDR3 is built from 14 residues. Trimming removed 10 bases from V and 5 bases from J, with 18 bases in between.

The chain's CDR3 is CASADRGYNEQFF. CDR3 DNA sequence: TGTGCCAGCGCGGACAGGGGATACAATGAGCAGTTCTTC. This chain joins TRBV2 and TRBJ2-1; the match to TRBD1 covers 9 bases. This CDR3 contains 13 residues. Germline V lookup: CDR1 SNHLY, CDR2 FYNNEI. V gave up 8 bases and J gave up 4 bases; unmatched junction bases: 3.

The chain combines TRBV7-2 with TRBJ2-7, with a weak D call TRBD1 (5 bases). V was pared by 0 bases and J by 5 bases, with 5 bases between. Germline lookup yields CDR1 SGHTA and CDR2 FQGNSA. The length of the CDR3 is 12 residues. Here the CDR3 DNA reads TGTGCCAGCAGCTTAGCGGACAACGAGCAGTACTTC. Its protein product is CASSLADNEQYF.

This clone was picked up a small number of times. V is TRBV4-2 and J is TRBJ1-5; D might be TRBD1 (6 bases). Trimming took off 5 bases at V and 0 bases at J, with 17 bases between the two ends. Per the germline V gene, CDR1 is LGHNA and CDR2 is YNFKEQ. The CDR3 covers 17 residues. The CDR3: CASSSQGTLYSNQPQHF. CDR3 bases: TGTGCCAGCAGCAGTCAGGGGACCCTTTATAGCAATCAGCCCCAGCATTTT.

This sequence joins TRBV6-1 and TRBJ2-7; D gene unclear. The V end was cut by 2 bases, the J end by 2 bases, with 13 bases between. Germline assignment: CDR1 MNHNS and CDR2 SASEGT. CDR3 size: 15 residues. The chain's CDR3 is CASSEFRGSTYEQYF. DNA for the CDR3: TGTGCCAGCAGTGAATTCCGAGGCAGCACCTACGAGCAGTACTTC.

The chain uses TRBV5-8 and TRBJ1-1, with D unclear. The V end was cut by 4 bases, the J end by 4 bases, with 17 bases between. The germline V gene has CDR1 SGHTS and CDR2 YDEGEE. The CDR3 consists of 15 residues. The CDR3 protein is CASSPGGPFITEAFF. The CDR3 DNA follows: TGTGCCAGCAGCCCTGGAGGTCCTTTTATCACTGAAGCTTTCTTT.

This chain joins TRBV5-1 and TRBJ1-2; D remains unclear. The CDR3 has 16 residues. Germline CDR1 and CDR2: SGHRS and YFSETQ. The V and J ends lost 0 bases and 1 base respectively, with 13 bases between them. This chain's CDR3 is CASSLEAPSFNYGYTF. DNA for the CDR3: TGCGCCAGCAGCTTGGAGGCGCCTAGTTTTAACTATGGCTACACCTTC.

J is TRBJ1-6 and V is TRBV7-3; D unresolved. This CDR3 region has 12 residues. CDR1 SGHTA and CDR2 FQGTGA come from the germline V gene. Deletions cut 5 bases from V and 15 bases from J, with 14 bases between. The CDR3 loop is CASSHYEGYLHF. The CDR3 DNA is TGTGCCAGCAGCCACTATGAGGGTTACCTCCACTTT.

In its sample, this clone was seen a few times. This rearrangement joins TRBV19 to TRBJ2-1; 15 positions match TRBD2. The ends lost 6 bases at V and 0 bases at J; junction bases unmatched: 12. Germline V CDR1 and CDR2: LNHDA, SQIVND (reference sequence). This CDR3 is 20 amino acids long. The CDR3 DNA sequence: TGTGCCAGTAGACCTGTAGGACTAGCGGGGGGGCCAAGCTCCTACAATGAGCAGTTCTTC. Amino acid sequence: CASRPVGLAGGPSSYNEQFF.

This chain links TRBV5-8 with TRBJ2-1; 9 positions match TRBD1. V lost 7 bases to trimming and J lost 4 bases; unmatched junction nucleotides: 9. From germline, CDR1 is SGHTS and CDR2 YDEGEE. The CDR3 runs 15 residues. CDR3 sequence (DNA): TGTGCCAGCTTTACTTCCGACAGGGGGTACAATGAGCAGTTCTTC. Translating gives CASFTSDRGYNEQFF.

This clone was detected a few times. The chain links TRBV20-1 to TRBJ1-2; D not resolved. The germline V and J ends were trimmed by 0 bases and 10 bases, with 9 bases remaining between them. The CDR3 has 11 residues. The V gene's germline CDR1 is DFQATT and CDR2 SNEGSKA (reference sequence). The CDR3 region has the DNA TGCAGTGCTAGAGATCAGGAAATCTACACCTTC. This codes for CSARDQEIYTF.

The chain has TRBV5-4 and TRBJ1-1, with D perhaps TRBD1 (5 bases). The length of the CDR3 is 15 residues. Trimming left V 0 bases short and J 4 bases short, with 13 bases between. Germline values: CDR1 SGHNT, CDR2 YYREEE (reference sequence). The CDR3 region has the DNA TGTGCCAGCAGCTTGGCCGGTGGGGGAGGCACTGAAGCTTTCTTT. Its translation is CASSLAGGGGTEAFF.

Comment on this clone: The identical CDR3 is also encoded by other nucleotide sequences in the sample. V and J are TRBV7-2 and TRBJ2-1; D not certain. V gave up 1 base and J gave up 5 bases, with 6 bases separating them. This CDR3 has 13 amino acids. CDR1 and CDR2 (germline): SGHTA, FQGNSA. The CDR3 region is CASSLGQNNEQFF. CDR3 in DNA: TGTGCCAGCAGCTTAGGGCAGAACAATGAGCAGTTCTTC. Combining the CDR3 with reference TRBV7-2 and TRBJ2-1 gives the whole variable domain GAGVSQSPSNKVTEKGKDVELRCDPISGHTALYWYRQSLGQGLEFLIYFQGNSAPDKSGLPSDRFSAERTGGSVSTLTIQRTQQEDSAVYLCASSLGQNNEQFFGPGTRLTVL.

The genes are TRBV4-3 and TRBJ2-3, with D possibly matching TRBD1 (5 bases). V was pared by 4 bases and J by 0 bases, with 14 bases between. Germline loops: CDR1 LGHNA, CDR2 YSLEER. The CDR3 consists of 16 residues. CDR3 nucleotides: TGCGCCAGCAGCCGAGACGTAGGGGAAAGCACAGATACGCAGTATTTT. It encodes CASSRDVGESTDTQYF.

The chain combines TRBV11-2 with TRBJ2-5; TRBD2 matches at 7 bases. The CDR3 has 15 amino acids. The germline V gene encodes CDR1 SGHAT and CDR2 FQNNGV. The J segment lost 1 base and the V segment lost 5 bases, leaving 7 bases of the junction unmatched. The CDR3 nucleotides read TGTGCCAGCAGCCCGGGAGGAGGGGCCCAAGAGACCCAGTACTTC. Encoded protein: CASSPGGGAQETQYF.